One and the same sample provided the 4 T cell receptor beta chains below, sequenced in a study of cytomegalovirus exposure and HLA in healthy donors. The PCR made use of 60 Vbeta and 13 Jbeta primers. Generated by immunoSEQ multiplex PCR, the TCRdb table keeps only in-frame clones and is missing some. The data contain under 200,000 clones, 65% to 85% of them seen just once; the ten biggest clones take up 3% to 4%. The material sequenced was PBMCs. The receptors here all came from a man in his forties or fifties in good health and CMV-seronegative.

This clone was observed a few times. The chain employs TRBV7-9 and TRBJ2-1, with D possibly matching TRBD1 (6 bases). Trimming cost V 3 bases and J 10 bases, with 16 bases left between them. Germline values: CDR1 SEHNR, CDR2 FQNEAQ (reference sequence). This CDR3 has 14 amino acids. CDR3: CASSFNQGTKEQFF. In DNA form, the CDR3 reads TGTGCCAGCAGCTTCAATCAGGGGACCAAGGAGCAGTTCTTC.

V usage is TRBV7-2 and J usage is TRBJ2-1; 7 bases are a match to TRBD2. The CDR3 runs to 16 residues. Germline assignment: CDR1 SGHTA and CDR2 FQGNSA. The junction had 5 bases not matched to a gene; V was cut back by 1 base and J by 2 bases. In nucleotides, the CDR3 is TGTGCCAGCAGCTTAGGAGGGCGGGGGACCTACAATGAGCAGTTCTTC. As protein: CASSLGGRGTYNEQFF. Full variable domain (missing parts from reference TRBV7-2 and TRBJ2-1): GAGVSQSPSNKVTEKGKDVELRCDPISGHTALYWYRQSLGQGLEFLIYFQGNSAPDKSGLPSDRFSAERTGGSVSTLTIQRTQQEDSAVYLCASSLGGRGTYNEQFFGPGTRLTVL.

The rearrangement uses TRBV11-3 and TRBJ2-3; TRBD2 aligns across 7 bases. From germline, CDR1 is SGHNT and CDR2 YENEEA. There are 17 residues in the CDR3. V lost 3 bases, J lost 1 base, and 10 bases stayed unmatched. DNA for the CDR3: TGTGCCAGCAGCTTTACGGGTTGGAGCGGGGGCACAGATACGCAGTATTTT. This gives the protein CASSFTGWSGGTDTQYF. Filled out from reference TRBV11-3 and TRBJ2-3, the complete variable domain reads EAGVVQSPRYKIIEKKQPVAFWCNPISGHNTLYWYLQNLGQGPELLIRYENEEAVDDSQLPKDRFSAERLKGVDSTLKIQPAELGDSAVYLCASSFTGWSGGTDTQYFGPGTRLTVL.

The gene calls are TRBV6-5 and TRBJ1-1; 10 bases agree with TRBD1. The CDR3 extends over 15 amino acids. The V gene end was trimmed by 6 bases and the J gene end by 5 bases; junction bases not matched to a gene: 9. Germline V lookup: CDR1 MNHEY, CDR2 SVGAGI. CDR3 sequence reads: CASRLKDRGDTEAFF. Written as DNA, the CDR3 is TGTGCCAGCAGACTAAAGGACAGGGGGGATACTGAAGCTTTCTTT.